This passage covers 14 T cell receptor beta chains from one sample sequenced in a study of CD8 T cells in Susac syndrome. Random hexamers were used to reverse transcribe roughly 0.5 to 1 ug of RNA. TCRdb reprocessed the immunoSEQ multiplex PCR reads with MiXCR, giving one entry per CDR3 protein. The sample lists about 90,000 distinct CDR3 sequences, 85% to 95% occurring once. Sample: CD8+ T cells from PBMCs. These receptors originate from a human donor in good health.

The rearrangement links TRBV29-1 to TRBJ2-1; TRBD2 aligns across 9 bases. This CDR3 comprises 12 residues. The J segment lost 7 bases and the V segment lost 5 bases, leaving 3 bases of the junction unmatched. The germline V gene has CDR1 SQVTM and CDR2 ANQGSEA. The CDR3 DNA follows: TGCAGCGTTAAGCGGGGGGTTAATGAGCAGTTCTTC. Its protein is CSVKRGVNEQFF.

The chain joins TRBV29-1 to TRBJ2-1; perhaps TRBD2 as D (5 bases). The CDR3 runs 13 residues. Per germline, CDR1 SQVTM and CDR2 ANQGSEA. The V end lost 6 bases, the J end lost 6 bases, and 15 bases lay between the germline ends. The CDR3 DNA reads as TGCAGCGTCCGCTCTCTGGCGGGCAATGAGCAGTTCTTC. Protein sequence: CSVRSLAGNEQFF.

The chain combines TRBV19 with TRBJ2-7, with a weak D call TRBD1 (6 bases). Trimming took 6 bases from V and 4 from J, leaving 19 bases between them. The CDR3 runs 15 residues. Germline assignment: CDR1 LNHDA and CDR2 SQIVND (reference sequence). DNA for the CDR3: TGTGCCAGTAGCCTGGATACAGGGATGGTGTACGAGCAGTACTTC. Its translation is CASSLDTGMVYEQYF.

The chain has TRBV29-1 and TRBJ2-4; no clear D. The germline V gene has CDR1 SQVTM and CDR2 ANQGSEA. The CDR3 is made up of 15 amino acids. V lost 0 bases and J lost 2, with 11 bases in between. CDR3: CSVEDLEFTKNIQYF. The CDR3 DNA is TGCAGCGTTGAAGATCTAGAGTTTACCAAAAACATTCAGTACTTC.

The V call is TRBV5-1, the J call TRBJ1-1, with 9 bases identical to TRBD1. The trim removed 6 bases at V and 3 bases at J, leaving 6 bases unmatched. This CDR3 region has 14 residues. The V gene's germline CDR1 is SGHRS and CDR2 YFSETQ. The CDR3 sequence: CASNTGQGDTEAFF. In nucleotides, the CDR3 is TGCGCCAGCAACACGGGACAGGGAGACACTGAAGCTTTCTTT.

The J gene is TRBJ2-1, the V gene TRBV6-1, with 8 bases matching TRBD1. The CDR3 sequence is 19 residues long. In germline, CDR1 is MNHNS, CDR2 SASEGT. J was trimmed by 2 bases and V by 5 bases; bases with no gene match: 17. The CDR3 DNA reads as TGTGCCAGCAGTCAAACCGGGACAGGCTTCTTGGGGCCCTACAATGAGCAGTTCTTC. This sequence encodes CASSQTGTGFLGPYNEQFF.

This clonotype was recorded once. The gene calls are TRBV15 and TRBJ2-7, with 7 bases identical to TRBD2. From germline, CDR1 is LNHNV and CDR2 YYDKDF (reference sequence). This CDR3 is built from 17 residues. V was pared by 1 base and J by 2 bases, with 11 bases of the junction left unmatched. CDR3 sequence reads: CATSRADYSSGAYEQYF. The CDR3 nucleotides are TGTGCCACCAGCAGAGCAGACTACTCAAGCGGGGCCTACGAGCAGTACTTC.

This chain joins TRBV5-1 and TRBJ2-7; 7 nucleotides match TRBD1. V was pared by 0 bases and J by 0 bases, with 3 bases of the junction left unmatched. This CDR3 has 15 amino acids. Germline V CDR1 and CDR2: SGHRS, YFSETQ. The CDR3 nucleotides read TGCGCCAGCAGCTTGGACAGGGGACCCTCCTACGAGCAGTACTTC. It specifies CASSLDRGPSYEQYF.

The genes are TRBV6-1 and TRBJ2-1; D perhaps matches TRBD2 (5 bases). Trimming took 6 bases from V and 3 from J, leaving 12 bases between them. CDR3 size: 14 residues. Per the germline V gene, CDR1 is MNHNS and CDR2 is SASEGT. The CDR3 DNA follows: TGTGCCAGCAGCCCCCCCCGGGGCTACAATGAGCAGTTCTTC. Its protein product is CASSPPRGYNEQFF.

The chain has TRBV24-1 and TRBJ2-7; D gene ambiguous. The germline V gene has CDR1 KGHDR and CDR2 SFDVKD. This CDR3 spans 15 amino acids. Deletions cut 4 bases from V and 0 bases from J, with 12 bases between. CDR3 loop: CATSEPDRGSYEQYF. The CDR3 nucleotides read TGTGCCACCAGTGAGCCAGACCGAGGCTCCTACGAGCAGTACTTC.

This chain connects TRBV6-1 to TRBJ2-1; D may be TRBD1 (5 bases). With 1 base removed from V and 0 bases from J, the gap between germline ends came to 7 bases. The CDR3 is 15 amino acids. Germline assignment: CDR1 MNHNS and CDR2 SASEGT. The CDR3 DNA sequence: TGTGCCAGCAGTGAAGATGGGGCCTCCTACAATGAGCAGTTCTTC. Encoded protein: CASSEDGASYNEQFF.

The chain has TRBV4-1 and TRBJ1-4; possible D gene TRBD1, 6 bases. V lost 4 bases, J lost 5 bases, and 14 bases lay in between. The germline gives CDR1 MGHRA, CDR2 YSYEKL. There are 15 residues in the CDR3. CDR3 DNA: TGCGCCAGCAGCCTACAGGGACGGCGAAATGAAAAACTGTTTTTT. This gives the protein CASSLQGRRNEKLFF.

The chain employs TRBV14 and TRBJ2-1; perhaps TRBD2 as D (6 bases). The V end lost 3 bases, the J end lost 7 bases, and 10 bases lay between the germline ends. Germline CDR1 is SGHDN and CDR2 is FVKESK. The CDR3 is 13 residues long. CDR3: CASSQGGINEQFF. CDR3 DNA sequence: TGTGCCAGCAGCCAGGGGGGTATAAATGAGCAGTTCTTC.

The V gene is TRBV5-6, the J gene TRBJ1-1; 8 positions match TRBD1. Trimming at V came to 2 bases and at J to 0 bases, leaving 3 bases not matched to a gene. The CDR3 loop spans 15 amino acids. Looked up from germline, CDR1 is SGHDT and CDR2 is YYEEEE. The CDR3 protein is CASSFGTGVNTEAFF. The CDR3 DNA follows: TGTGCCAGCAGCTTTGGGACAGGAGTGAACACTGAAGCTTTCTTT.